Sequencing of this TCR beta chain was carried out in a study of shared clonotypes between healthy human individuals. The CDR3 consists of 13 residues. Germline CDR1 is SGDLS and CDR2 is YYNGEE. Trimming removed 0 bases from V and 10 bases from J, with 11 bases in between. Libraries were prepared by immunoSEQ multiplex PCR; TCRdb keeps only in-frame clonotypes and omits some of them. The table includes about 1.1 million clones, approximately 80% detected once. Sample: memory CD4+ T cells from PBMCs. Specified subset: CD45RA-negative fraction. The source is a man younger than 35 in good health. Some clones in this sample may be carry-over from other donors' samples. This sequence joins TRBV9 and TRBJ2-1; D uncertain. This CDR3 is CASSVEGGKEQFF. In DNA form, the CDR3 reads TGTGCCAGCAGCGTAGAGGGTGGGAAGGAGCAGTTCTTC.